This T cell receptor (beta chain) was retrieved from a study of T-cell reconstitution after alpha-beta-depleted transplantation in children. A library of TCRbeta sequences, prepared with unique molecular identifiers, was generated. TCRdb re-derived calls from the PCR reads in MiXCR, one entry per CDR3 protein. In the table there are 350,000 to 400,000 distinct CDR3 sequences, roughly 14% of which are singletons. Specimen: PBMCs, collected from the stem cell graft. The TCR originated in a human donor who donated a stem cell graft to a child with Fanconi anemia.

The CDR3: CASSIRRSGANVLTF. The CDR3 DNA is TGTGCCAGTAGTATCCGGCGGTCTGGGGCCAACGTCCTGACTTTC. The chain couples TRBV19 to TRBJ2-6; D is unclear. The germline V and J ends were trimmed by 3 bases and 1 base, with 7 bases remaining between them. CDR1 LNHDA and CDR2 SQIVND come from the germline V gene (reference sequence). The CDR3 extends over 15 amino acids.